This T cell receptor beta chain was captured in a study of graft-versus-host responses after intestinal transplantation. Study-level background: Among the recipients, transplants were multivisceral, liver-intestinal, or isolated intestinal. Findings and caveats of the study: Patients with graft-donor T cell macrochimerism had high graft-versus-host to host-versus-graft clonal ratios in allografts.

On this clone itself: Its antigen is unidentified.

The CDR3 is made up of 14 amino acids. Trimming took 3 bases from V and 6 from J; bases not matched to a gene: 4. Germline loops: CDR1 MNHEY, CDR2 SVGAGI. Here immunoSEQ multiplex PCR was the method, and the copy in TCRdb shows in-frame clones only, minus some. The sample comprises tens of thousands of clones, roughly 89% of which are singletons, and less than 2% rests with the top ten. The chain links TRBV6-5 to TRBJ2-1; TRBD1 agrees at 8 bases. The specimen comprised PBMCs, sampled 26 days after transplant. The sequence derives from a human patient who received an intestinal transplant, so some T cells may come from the graft donor. The CDR3 coding sequence is TGTGCCAGCAGTTATTCCGGACAGGGCAATGAGCAGTTCTTC. It is translated as CASSYSGQGNEQFF.